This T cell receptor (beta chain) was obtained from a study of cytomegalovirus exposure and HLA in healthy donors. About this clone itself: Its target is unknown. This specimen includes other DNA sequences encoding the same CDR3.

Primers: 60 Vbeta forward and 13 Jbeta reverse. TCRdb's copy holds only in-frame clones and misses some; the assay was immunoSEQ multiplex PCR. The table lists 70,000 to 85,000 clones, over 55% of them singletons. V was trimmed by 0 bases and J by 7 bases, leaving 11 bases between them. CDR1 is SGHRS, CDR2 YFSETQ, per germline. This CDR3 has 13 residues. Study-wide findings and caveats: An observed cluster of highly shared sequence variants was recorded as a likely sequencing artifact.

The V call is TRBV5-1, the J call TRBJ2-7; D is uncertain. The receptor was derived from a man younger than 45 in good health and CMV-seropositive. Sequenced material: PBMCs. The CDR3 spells CASSLEVAREQYF. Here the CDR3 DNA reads TGCGCCAGCAGCTTGGAGGTAGCACGGGAGCAGTACTTC.